The 22 T cell receptor beta chains presented below share a single source sample, sequenced in a study of Graves' ophthalmopathy and Graves' hyperthyroidism. Transcripts of RNA were the source for amplifying TCR beta CDR3 regions. After a first-round RT-PCR with HTBI primers, a second-round multiplex PCR was run. TCRdb redid the calling of the multiplex PCR reads with MiXCR, one entry per CDR3 protein. This repertoire shows around 600,000 distinct CDR3 sequences, 35% to 50% found once; its top ten account for 3% to 4%. Material: peripheral blood. The receptors stem from an adult man with Graves' ophthalmopathy.

This chain uses TRBV9 with TRBJ1-6, with TRBD1 as a possible D gene (5 bases). Looked up from germline, CDR1 is SGDLS and CDR2 is YYNGEE. The CDR3 length is 19 residues. V lost 5 bases and J lost 2, with 23 bases in between. The chain's CDR3 is CASSDSGGEKPPYNSPLHF. Written as DNA, the CDR3 is TGTGCCAGCAGTGATTCTGGGGGAGAGAAACCCCCCTATAATTCACCCCTCCACTTT.

Turning to this clonotype: A much more abundant neighbour one base away suggests this may be a read error. The chain couples TRBV20-1 to TRBJ2-7; possibly TRBD2 for D (6 bases). Germline lookup yields CDR1 DFQATT and CDR2 SNEGSKA (reference sequence). V was clipped by 6 bases and J by 7 bases, with 19 bases between them. CDR3 length equals 13 residues. As DNA, the CDR3 is TGCAGTGCAGATTCGGAGGGCCGGAAAGAGCAGTACTTC. This codes for CSADSEGRKEQYF.

This clonotype was seen many times. The CDR3 coding sequence is TGTGCCAGCAGCCCCAACCCGGTGGACAGCGGTAGTAGCGTCCTGACTTTC. Amino acid sequence: CASSPNPVDSGSSVLTF. V and J are TRBV4-2 and TRBJ2-6; TRBD1 might be the D (6 bases). Germline CDR1 reads LGHNA; CDR2 reads YNFKEQ. The CDR3 length is 17 residues. Trimming took off 4 bases at V and 12 bases at J, with 25 bases between the two ends.

This clonotype was found a few times. The genes are TRBV28 and TRBJ1-1; D may be TRBD1 (5 bases). CDR1 MDHEN and CDR2 SYDVKM come from the germline V gene. CDR3 length equals 14 residues. The V and J ends lost 4 bases and 5 bases respectively, with 14 bases between them. CDR3 in DNA: TGTGCCAGCAGTTCCGCCCAGGGCCGGACTGAAGCTTTCTTT. Translating it yields CASSSAQGRTEAFF.

This clonotype was counted between two and nine times. The rearrangement uses TRBV7-2 and TRBJ1-5, with 9 nucleotides matching TRBD1. V gave up 5 bases and J gave up 5 bases; unmatched junction bases: 7. The CDR3 is 15 amino acids. Germline CDR1 and CDR2: SGHTA and FQGNSA. For the CDR3, the DNA is TGTGCCAGCAGCGTTGGACAGGGGATGGATCAGCCCCAGCATTTT. Protein product: CASSVGQGMDQPQHF.

As regards this clonotype: A much larger clone lies a single base off, so this may be a read error. J is TRBJ2-2 and V is TRBV2; TRBD1 matches 7 bases. This CDR3 is 15 amino acids long. The germline gives CDR1 SNHLY, CDR2 FYNNEI. The DNA of the CDR3 is TGTGCCGGCAGTGAGACAGGGAGGAACACCGGGGAGCTGTTTTTT. Translating it yields CAGSETGRNTGELFF. Full variable domain (outside the CDR3, taken from reference TRBV2 and TRBJ2-2): EPEVTQTPSHQVTQMGQEVILRCVPISNHLYFYWYRQILGQKVEFLVSFYNNEISEKSEIFDDQFSVERPDGSNFTLKIRSTKLEDSAMYFCAGSETGRNTGELFFGEGSRLTVL.

The rearrangement uses TRBV29-1 and TRBJ1-1, with 9 positions matching TRBD1. V lost 5 bases and J lost 6; bases outside the gene matches: 10. The CDR3 has 14 amino acids. Germline CDR1 reads SQVTM; CDR2 reads ANQGSEA. Written as DNA, the CDR3 is TGCAGCGTTCCCGGGACAGGGAGTGTGTCTGAAGCTTTCTTT. Its protein product is CSVPGTGSVSEAFF.

Comments on this clonotype: A read error may be the cause here, since a much bigger clone is one base away. V and J are TRBV9 and TRBJ1-5; D ambiguous. CDR1 SGDLS and CDR2 YYNGEE come from the germline V gene. The germline V and J ends were trimmed by 1 base and 2 bases, with 7 bases remaining between them. This CDR3 has 14 amino acids. The CDR3 protein is CASSVNPGNQPQHF. The CDR3 DNA follows: TGTGCCAGCAGCGTAAATCCGGGCAATCAGCCCCAGCATTTT.

In this sample, this clonotype turned up many times. V gene TRBV2 combines with J gene TRBJ1-2; D ambiguous. Germline loops: CDR1 SNHLY, CDR2 FYNNEI. This CDR3 region has 14 residues. V was shortened by 4 bases and J by 1 base, with 10 bases between the two germline ends. The CDR3, as DNA: TGTGCCAGCAGTGGAGGGAGGCTTAACTATGGCTACACCTTC. Translated, it gives CASSGGRLNYGYTF.

The chain carries TRBV6-5 and TRBJ2-6, with a weak D call TRBD2 (5 bases). V shed 6 bases and J shed 0 bases, with 12 bases lying between them. Looked up from germline, CDR1 is MNHEY and CDR2 is SVGAGI. This CDR3 has 16 amino acids. The DNA of the CDR3 is TGTGCCAGCAGCATACTAGACAACTCTGGGGCCAACGTCCTGACTTTC. This sequence encodes CASSILDNSGANVLTF.

This clonotype has more than one count but fewer than ten. One end of the junction varies from germline; a read error may be responsible. J is TRBJ2-5 and V is TRBV7-2; possible D gene TRBD1, 6 bases. CDR1 and CDR2 from the germline V gene are SGHTA and FQGNSA. The CDR3 is 18 amino acids. Here the CDR3 DNA reads TGCGCCAGCAGCCAAGATTTATATAGTGTCCAAGGGGGAGAGACCCAGTACTTC. Amino acid sequence: CASSQDLYSVQGGETQYF. Full variable domain (rest looked up from reference TRBV7-2 and TRBJ2-5): GAGVSQSPSNKVTEKGKDVELRCDPISGHTALYWYRQSLGQGLEFLIYFQGNSAPDKSGLPSDRFSAERTGGSVSTLTIQRTQQEDSAVYLCASSQDLYSVQGGETQYFGPGTRLLVL.

The V gene is TRBV10-3, the J gene TRBJ2-7; perhaps TRBD1 as D (6 bases). CDR3 length equals 13 residues. In germline, CDR1 is ENHRY, CDR2 SYGVKD. The V end was cut by 10 bases, the J end by 6 bases, with 19 bases between. CDR3 DNA: TGTGCCAGCCGCAGGGGCGAGTCGTCCGAGCAGTACTTC. This codes for CASRRGESSEQYF.

In regard to this clonotype: Germline is not matched at one junction end, which may reflect a read error. The chain combines TRBV10-3 with TRBJ1-3; the D gene is possibly TRBD1 (6 bases). Germline V lookup: CDR1 ENHRY, CDR2 SYGVKD. The CDR3 is 17 amino acids. This CDR3 is CASSYSSGRGTGNTIYF. For the CDR3, the DNA is TGTGCCAGCAGTTACTCGAGTGGCAGGGGTACTGGAAACACCATATATTTT.

This clonotype was counted at least ten times. This rearrangement joins TRBV24-1 to TRBJ2-5, with TRBD2 identical over 7 bases. The CDR3 is 17 amino acids. Trimming removed 2 bases from V and 4 bases from J; junction bases left unmatched: 12. Germline V gene data show CDR1 as KGHDR and CDR2 as SFDVKD. As DNA, the CDR3 is TGTGCCACCAGTGATTCGAAACGGGGGGTTGGTGGAGAGACCCAGTACTTC. Amino acids: CATSDSKRGVGGETQYF.

The table lists this clonotype with many counts. The chain uses TRBV5-8 and TRBJ1-6, with a weak D call TRBD1 (5 bases). Germline V CDR1 and CDR2: SGHTS, YDEGEE. This CDR3 has 16 residues. Trimming left V 0 bases short and J 1 base short, with 8 bases between. Here the CDR3 DNA reads TGTGCCAGCAGCTTGGTCAGGGCATCCTATAATTCACCCCTCCACTTT. This codes for CASSLVRASYNSPLHF.

This clonotype was counted a few times. This may be a read error: a much more frequent sequence differs by one nucleotide. V is TRBV7-2 and J is TRBJ1-2, with a tentative D call TRBD1 (6 bases). Trimming stripped 7 bases from V and 8 bases from J, with 14 bases between. CDR1 is SGHTA and CDR2 is FQGNSA in the germline V gene. This CDR3 has 12 amino acids. The CDR3 region is CASTSGAGGYTF. In DNA, the CDR3 is TGTGCCAGCACTTCAGGGGCGGGGGGCTACACCTTC.

This clonotype was counted at least ten times. The chain couples TRBV19 to TRBJ1-6; perhaps TRBD1 as D (5 bases). The V end lost 0 bases, the J end lost 7 bases, and 13 bases lay between the germline ends. Germline V lookup: CDR1 LNHDA, CDR2 SQIVND (reference sequence). The CDR3 totals 16 residues. The CDR3 region has the DNA TGTGCCAGTAGTATAGATCGTGGGGGGTCGAATTCACCCCTCCACTTT. This translates into CASSIDRGGSNSPLHF. Combining the CDR3 with reference TRBV19 and TRBJ1-6 gives the whole variable domain DGGITQSPKYLFRKEGQNVTLSCEQNLNHDAMYWYRQDPGQGLRLIYYSQIVNDFQKGDIAEGYSVSREKKESFPLTVTSAQKNPTAFYLCASSIDRGGSNSPLHFGNGTRLTVT.

This clonotype was seen ten or more times. V and J are TRBV2 and TRBJ2-2; 9 bases fit TRBD1. Germline CDR1 reads SNHLY; CDR2 reads FYNNEI. Unmatched junction bases numbered 5, after V lost 10 bases and J lost 5 bases. This CDR3 spans 13 amino acids. CDR3 amino acids: CATGTGRTGELFF. The CDR3 coding sequence is TGTGCCACCGGGACAGGGAGGACCGGGGAGCTGTTTTTT.

This clonotype was seen once. V usage is TRBV5-1 and J usage is TRBJ1-4, with D maybe TRBD1 (5 bases). Germline CDR1 and CDR2: SGHRS and YFSETQ. The CDR3 length is 15 residues. The ends were cut back, 0 bases at V and 2 bases at J, with 8 bases in the middle. In DNA, the CDR3 is TGCGCCAGCAGCTTGGGCAGGGTGACTAATGAAAAACTGTTTTTT. Translating it yields CASSLGRVTNEKLFF. The full variable domain, completed using reference TRBV5-1 and TRBJ1-4, is KAGVTQTPRYLIKTRGQQVTLSCSPISGHRSVSWYQQTPGQGLQFLFEYFSETQRNKGNFPGRFSGRQFSNSRSEMNVSTLELGDSALYLCASSLGRVTNEKLFFGSGTQLSVL.

Ten or more counts support this clonotype. The gene calls are TRBV19 and TRBJ1-5, with unresolved D. This CDR3 region has 15 residues. The germline V and J ends were trimmed by 5 bases and 0 bases, with 11 bases remaining between them. Per germline, CDR1 LNHDA and CDR2 SQIVND (reference sequence). The CDR3 nucleotides read TGTGCCAGTAGTGGATGGACCGATAGCAATCAGCCCCAGCATTTT. Translating gives CASSGWTDSNQPQHF.

Concerning this clonotype: The germline gene is not matched at one end of the junction; a read error may be the cause. The chain is built from TRBV9 and TRBJ2-5; 7 bases are a match to TRBD2. Germline V gene data show CDR1 as SGDLS and CDR2 as YYNGEE. CDR3 size: 16 residues. This CDR3 is CASSPSVAGAVKTQHF. The CDR3 coding sequence is TGTGCCAGCAGCCCCAGCGTGGCGGGAGCGGTAAAGACCCAGCACTTC.

This clonotype was found many times. This chain uses TRBV29-1 with TRBJ1-2; D gene ambiguous. Between the trimmed V and J ends, which lost 5 bases and 2 bases, there was a span of 12 bases. The germline V gene encodes CDR1 SQVTM and CDR2 ANQGSEA. This CDR3 comprises 13 residues. CDR3 protein: CSVPREGNYGYTF. CDR3 nucleotide sequence: TGCAGCGTTCCACGGGAAGGGAACTATGGCTACACCTTC.